The 2 T cell receptor beta chains below come from one sample, sequenced in a study of blood T cell repertoires in COVID-19. The repertoire was sequenced with immunoSEQ multiplex PCR; TCRdb's copy has only in-frame clones and lacks some. The profile shows about 270,000 clones, around 90% of them singletons. Sequencing was done on a sample of PBMCs or T cells enriched from blood (not recorded which). The receptors come from a woman aged 45-59 years who had recovered from COVID-19.

There are a few counts of this clone. The J gene is TRBJ2-5, the V gene TRBV5-5; D possibly corresponds to TRBD2 (5 bases). The CDR3 runs 15 residues. Trimming cost V 0 bases and J 0 bases, with 9 bases left between them. Looked up from germline, CDR1 is SGHKS and CDR2 is YYEKEE (reference sequence). The CDR3: CASSLGHGNQETQYF. The CDR3 DNA is TGTGCCAGCAGCTTGGGACACGGGAACCAAGAGACCCAGTACTTC.

V gene TRBV9 combines with J gene TRBJ1-5, with a weak D call TRBD1 (5 bases). V gave up 4 bases and J gave up 1 base, with 12 bases separating them. The CDR3 totals 15 residues. The germline V gene encodes CDR1 SGDLS and CDR2 YYNGEE. DNA for the CDR3: TGTGCCAGCAGCCTTGACAGCAACAGCAATCAGCCCCAGCATTTT. Amino acids: CASSLDSNSNQPQHF.